This T cell receptor (beta chain) was sequenced during a study of blood T cells in healthy people across ages. This CDR3 has 15 residues. Germline V gives CDR1 SGHAT, CDR2 FQNNGV. V was cut by 1 base and J by 0 bases, with 9 bases left in between. The second PCR ran about 6 to 12 cycles with a sample-barcoded 5' primer and J-beta primers. TCRdb re-called the 5' RACE reads through MiXCR, storing one row per CDR3 protein. This sample carries around 1,000,000 distinct CDR3 sequences, 20% to 25% of them seen once, and the ten largest clones take less than 0.75%. This clonotype came up a few times. The sample was also linked to a second study, of T cells of mothers and their children.

This receptor was identified in a girl aged 2-15 years in good health. The chain is built from TRBV11-2 and TRBJ1-1; D may be TRBD1 (5 bases). The sample was blood. DNA for the CDR3: TGTGCCAGCAGCTTAGCAGGGAGTTTGAACACTGAAGCTTTCTTT. Protein: CASSLAGSLNTEAFF.